The 28 T cell receptor beta chains below were found in one sample sequenced in a study of Ad26.COV2.S vaccination and SARS-CoV-2 variants. Profiled with immunoSEQ multiplex PCR; TCRdb holds only in-frame clones, not every one. Counted here are around 370,000 clones, roughly nine tenths occurring once; the ten biggest clones make up 3% to 5%. The sequenced sample was peripheral blood, obtained after recovery from COVID-19. Source of these receptors: a human donor who had recovered from COVID-19.

The chain has TRBV4-1 and TRBJ1-3; a possible D gene is TRBD1 (5 bases). This CDR3 comprises 17 residues. The ends were cut back, 4 bases at V and 2 bases at J, with 18 bases in the middle. CDR1 is MGHRA and CDR2 is YSYEKL in the germline V gene. This CDR3 reads CASSPGRSLRAGNTIYF. The CDR3 nucleotides are TGCGCCAGCAGCCCCGGGCGGTCCCTCAGGGCTGGAAACACCATATATTTT.

V is TRBV12-5 and J is TRBJ2-1; 7 positions match TRBD2. V lost 6 bases, J lost 4 bases, and 12 bases stayed unmatched. This CDR3 spans 16 amino acids. In germline, CDR1 is LGHNT, CDR2 FRNRAP. The CDR3 loop reads CASGPTMSGVYNEQFF. DNA of the CDR3: TGTGCTAGTGGGCCCACCATGAGCGGGGTGTACAATGAGCAGTTCTTC.

V usage is TRBV4-1 and J usage is TRBJ1-4; D is unclear. V dropped 3 bases and J dropped 0 bases, with 8 bases sitting between them. The CDR3 extends over 15 amino acids. The germline gives CDR1 MGHRA, CDR2 YSYEKL. The CDR3 nucleotides are TGCGCCAGCAGCCACATCGTTGCAACTAATGAAAAACTGTTTTTT. Translation: CASSHIVATNEKLFF.

This rearrangement joins TRBV2 to TRBJ1-1, with D hard to call. The CDR3 is 14 amino acids. The ends were cut back, 4 bases at V and 5 bases at J, with 14 bases in the middle. The V gene's germline CDR1 is SNHLY and CDR2 FYNNEI. In nucleotides, the CDR3 is TGTGCCAGCAGTGTCGAACAGATAAGGACTGAAGCTTTCTTT. Protein product: CASSVEQIRTEAFF.

This chain connects TRBV5-6 to TRBJ1-2; possibly TRBD1 for D (5 bases). The CDR3 has 15 residues. The V gene's germline CDR1 is SGHDT and CDR2 YYEEEE. V lost 4 bases and J 6 bases, leaving 19 bases between the germline ends. In DNA, the CDR3 is TGTGCCAGCAGCACCCGGTGGGGGGAACGAAATGGCTACACCTTC. It codes for CASSTRWGERNGYTF. Full variable domain (outside the CDR3, taken from reference TRBV5-6 and TRBJ1-2): DAGVTQSPTHLIKTRGQQVTLRCSPKSGHDTVSWYQQALGQGPQFIFQYYEEEERQRGNFPDRFSGHQFPNYSSELNVNALLLGDSALYLCASSTRWGERNGYTFGSGTRLTVV.

This clone appeared a single time. The chain uses TRBV15 and TRBJ2-3; 12 bases line up with TRBD2. CDR1 and CDR2 from the germline V gene are LNHNV and YYDKDF (reference sequence). Trimming at V came to 0 bases and at J to 0 bases, leaving 1 base not matched to a gene. This CDR3 is 17 amino acids long. The chain's CDR3 is CATSRDGLAGSTDTQYF. Here the CDR3 DNA reads TGTGCCACCAGCAGAGATGGACTAGCGGGGAGCACAGATACGCAGTATTTT.

The chain couples TRBV7-9 to TRBJ2-5; 9 nucleotides align to TRBD2. The CDR3 runs 15 residues. The V segment lost 2 bases and the J segment 1 base; nucleotides outside the gene matches: 2. Germline V gene data show CDR1 as SEHNR and CDR2 as FQNEAQ (reference sequence). In nucleotides, the CDR3 is TGTGCCAGCAGCTTACCTAGCGGGGTCCAAGAGACCCAGTACTTC. Protein sequence: CASSLPSGVQETQYF.

This rearrangement joins TRBV7-2 to TRBJ1-1, with a weak D call TRBD1 (6 bases). This CDR3 comprises 14 residues. Germline assignment: CDR1 SGHTA and CDR2 FQGNSA. Deletions cut 5 bases from V and 2 bases from J, with 12 bases between. The CDR3 region has the DNA TGTGCCAGCAGCCCACAGGGATTTAACACTGAAGCTTTCTTT. It is translated as CASSPQGFNTEAFF.

This clone was detected once. This chain links TRBV15 with TRBJ1-6; D gene ambiguous. V was cut by 5 bases and J by 13 bases, with 15 bases left in between. This CDR3 has 13 amino acids. Germline V gene data show CDR1 as LNHNV and CDR2 as YYDKDF (reference sequence). For the CDR3, the DNA is TGTGCCACCAGCGAGCTCATTAGCACGCCCCTCCACTTT. Amino acids: CATSELISTPLHF.

This clone was observed once. V and J are TRBV6-5 and TRBJ2-2, with 10 bases lining up with TRBD1. V lost 5 bases, J lost 9 bases, and 6 bases stayed unmatched. The germline V gene has CDR1 MNHEY and CDR2 SVGAGI. CDR3 length equals 14 residues. Here the CDR3 DNA reads TGTGCCAGCAGTCCCGGACAGGGGGTCAGGGAGCTGTTTTTT. Translating it yields CASSPGQGVRELFF.

The table lists this clone with a count of one. The chain recombines TRBV27 with TRBJ2-5; TRBD1 is a possible D gene (6 bases). The CDR3 spans 15 residues. From germline, CDR1 is MNHEY and CDR2 SMNVEV (reference sequence). V was trimmed by 3 bases and J by 4 bases, leaving 15 bases between them. DNA for the CDR3: TGTGCCAGCAGTTTCTCAGGGGCTCCCCGAGAGACCCAGTACTTC. Residues: CASSFSGAPRETQYF.

This chain connects TRBV14 to TRBJ1-2; possibly TRBD1 for D (5 bases). CDR1 and CDR2 (germline): SGHDN, FVKESK. CDR3 length: 17 amino acids. Trimming shortened V by 2 bases and J by 1 base, and 17 bases separated the two germline ends. DNA of the CDR3: TGTGCCAGCAGCCAAAATGCCTGGGGGGGAATTAACTATGGCTACACCTTC. As protein: CASSQNAWGGINYGYTF. The whole variable domain, filled in from reference TRBV14 and TRBJ1-2, reads EAGVTQFPSHSVIEKGQTVTLRCDPISGHDNLYWYRRVMGKEIKFLLHFVKESKQDESGMPNNRFLAERTGGTYSTLKVQPAELEDSGVYFCASSQNAWGGINYGYTFGSGTRLTVV.

The V call is TRBV7-9, the J call TRBJ2-1; no reliable D call. This CDR3 has 13 amino acids. The V gene's germline CDR1 is SEHNR and CDR2 FQNEAQ (reference sequence). Deletions cut 5 bases from V and 7 bases from J, with 12 bases between. The CDR3 DNA is TGTGCCAGCAGCCCGGACCTGAGGAATGAGCAGTTCTTC. This sequence encodes CASSPDLRNEQFF.

The chain links TRBV15 to TRBJ1-1; D gene unclear. Germline CDR1 and CDR2: LNHNV and YYDKDF (reference sequence). This CDR3 region has 18 residues. Trimming cost V 0 bases and J 1 base, with 18 bases left between them. In DNA, the CDR3 is TGTGCCACCAGCAGAGATTTCATGGGTTCCGGCGCGAACACTGAAGCTTTCTTT. Its protein product is CATSRDFMGSGANTEAFF.

V usage is TRBV6-6 and J usage is TRBJ1-2, with 7 bases lining up with TRBD1. Germline V lookup: CDR1 MNHNY, CDR2 SVGAGI (reference sequence). The CDR3 totals 11 residues. CDR3 bases: TGTGCGGGTCGGACAGGCCGAGGCTACACCTTC. Residues: CAGRTGRGYTF.

This chain uses TRBV14 with TRBJ1-3; D remains ambiguous. There are 14 residues in the CDR3. V lost 11 bases, J lost 0 bases, and 14 bases lay in between. The germline V gene encodes CDR1 SGHDN and CDR2 FVKESK. The CDR3 sequence: CAHRSPFSGNTIYF. The CDR3 region has the DNA TGTGCCCATCGCAGCCCATTCTCTGGAAACACCATATATTTT. The whole variable domain, filled in from reference TRBV14 and TRBJ1-3, reads EAGVTQFPSHSVIEKGQTVTLRCDPISGHDNLYWYRRVMGKEIKFLLHFVKESKQDESGMPNNRFLAERTGGTYSTLKVQPAELEDSGVYFCAHRSPFSGNTIYFGEGSWLTVV.

This clone was seen only once. V usage is TRBV19 and J usage is TRBJ1-5, with D possibly being TRBD1 (5 bases). This CDR3 region has 13 residues. Trimming took 4 bases from V and 7 from J, leaving 11 bases between them. The germline V gene has CDR1 LNHDA and CDR2 SQIVND (reference sequence). CDR3 coding DNA: TGTGCCAGTAGTACAAAGACAGAACAGCCCCAGCATTTT. It codes for CASSTKTEQPQHF.

This chain connects TRBV9 to TRBJ2-7, with D hard to call. Looked up from germline, CDR1 is SGDLS and CDR2 is YYNGEE. The CDR3 extends over 14 amino acids. Trimming pared 0 bases from V and 0 bases from J, leaving 7 bases between. CDR3 region: CASSVGANSYEQYF. DNA of the CDR3: TGTGCCAGCAGCGTAGGGGCCAACTCCTACGAGCAGTACTTC.

This rearrangement joins TRBV6-5 to TRBJ1-2; D may be TRBD1 (6 bases). Germline V lookup: CDR1 MNHEY, CDR2 SVGAGI. The V end lost 6 bases, the J end lost 3 bases, and 11 bases lay between the germline ends. The CDR3 sequence is 13 residues long. CDR3 amino acids: CASSLQGHYGYTF. The CDR3 nucleotides are TGTGCCAGCAGCCTCCAGGGGCACTATGGCTACACCTTC.

The chain employs TRBV3-1 (or the pseudogene TRBV3-2) and TRBJ1-4, with 9 bases aligning to TRBD1. From germline, CDR1 is LGHDT and CDR2 YNNKEL (reference sequence). J gave up 15 bases and V 1 base, and 6 bases lay outside the gene matches. This CDR3 is 13 amino acids long. The CDR3 loop is CASSQGGTGLVFF. The CDR3, as DNA: TGTGCCAGCAGCCAAGGCGGGACAGGGTTGGTGTTTTTT.

The chain employs TRBV15 and TRBJ2-1, with D uncertain. Per germline, CDR1 LNHNV and CDR2 YYDKDF (reference sequence). V lost 0 bases and J lost 0, with 12 bases in between. The CDR3 spans 17 residues. CDR3 sequence reads: CATSRDLDRSSYNEQFF. The DNA for the CDR3 is TGTGCCACCAGCAGAGATCTCGACCGGAGCTCCTACAATGAGCAGTTCTTC.

The CDR3 reads CASSSLGTEETQYF. The DNA of the CDR3 is TGTGCCAGCAGCTCGCTAGGGACTGAAGAGACCCAGTACTTC. The gene calls are TRBV5-4 and TRBJ2-5; tentative D call: TRBD2 (6 bases). The CDR3 has 14 amino acids. Deletions cut 3 bases from V and 3 bases from J, with 12 bases between. The germline gives CDR1 SGHNT, CDR2 YYREEE (reference sequence).

A single count supports this clone. The V call is TRBV27, the J call TRBJ1-4; TRBD1 is a possible D gene (5 bases). The germline V and J ends were trimmed by 0 bases and 7 bases, with 9 bases remaining between them. CDR3 length: 14 residues. From germline, CDR1 is MNHEY and CDR2 SMNVEV (reference sequence). DNA for the CDR3: TGTGCCAGCAGTTTATCCCCGGGGGGTGAAAAACTGTTTTTT. This codes for CASSLSPGGEKLFF.

This clone has more than one count but fewer than ten. V is TRBV7-4 and J is TRBJ1-4; the D is unclear. Trimming removed 6 bases at V and 5 bases at J, with 10 bases between. Germline V gives CDR1 SGHVT, CDR2 SQSDAQ. This CDR3 spans 13 amino acids. Written as DNA, the CDR3 is TGTGCCAGCAGTATACGAGAGAATGAAAAACTGTTTTTT. Translated: CASSIRENEKLFF. The full variable domain, completed using reference TRBV7-4 and TRBJ1-4, is GAGVSQSPRYKVAKRGRDVALRCDSISGHVTLYWYRQTLGQGSEVLTYSQSDAQRDKSGRPSGRFSAERPERSVSTLKIQRTEQGDSAVYLCASSIRENEKLFFGSGTQLSVL.

V usage is TRBV14 and J usage is TRBJ2-1; TRBD2 aligns across 10 bases. The trim removed 4 bases at V and 2 bases at J, leaving 2 bases unmatched. CDR1 is SGHDN, CDR2 FVKESK, per germline. The CDR3 runs 15 residues. This chain's CDR3 is CASSPLAGAYNEQFF. The DNA of the CDR3 is TGTGCCAGCAGCCCCCTAGCGGGGGCCTACAATGAGCAGTTCTTC.

The chain is built from TRBV5-1 and TRBJ2-6; D uncertain. V was shortened by 0 bases and J by 2 bases, with 6 bases between the two germline ends. Per germline, CDR1 SGHRS and CDR2 YFSETQ. The CDR3 contains 15 residues. The CDR3 bases are TGCGCCAGCAGCTTGGTCAGTACTGGGGCCAACGTCCTGACTTTC. It translates to CASSLVSTGANVLTF. Variable domain in full (rest from reference TRBV5-1 and TRBJ2-6): KAGVTQTPRYLIKTRGQQVTLSCSPISGHRSVSWYQQTPGQGLQFLFEYFSETQRNKGNFPGRFSGRQFSNSRSEMNVSTLELGDSALYLCASSLVSTGANVLTFGAGSRLTVL.

V is TRBV4-1 and J is TRBJ2-3; no clear D. The CDR3 consists of 12 residues. The germline CDR1 and CDR2 sequences are MGHRA and YSYEKL. V was trimmed by 3 bases and J by 3 bases, leaving 4 bases between them. The CDR3 loop reads CASSHQTDTQYF. In DNA, the CDR3 is TGCGCCAGCAGCCACCAAACAGATACGCAGTATTTT.

The rearrangement uses TRBV10-3 and TRBJ2-7, with 15 bases that match TRBD2. The CDR3 loop spans 16 amino acids. J was trimmed by 7 bases and V by 7 bases; bases with no gene match: 11. CDR1 and CDR2 from the germline V gene are ENHRY and SYGVKD. The CDR3 here is CAINGLAGGPDREQYF. CDR3 DNA sequence: TGTGCCATCAACGGACTAGCGGGGGGGCCGGATCGAGAGCAGTACTTC.